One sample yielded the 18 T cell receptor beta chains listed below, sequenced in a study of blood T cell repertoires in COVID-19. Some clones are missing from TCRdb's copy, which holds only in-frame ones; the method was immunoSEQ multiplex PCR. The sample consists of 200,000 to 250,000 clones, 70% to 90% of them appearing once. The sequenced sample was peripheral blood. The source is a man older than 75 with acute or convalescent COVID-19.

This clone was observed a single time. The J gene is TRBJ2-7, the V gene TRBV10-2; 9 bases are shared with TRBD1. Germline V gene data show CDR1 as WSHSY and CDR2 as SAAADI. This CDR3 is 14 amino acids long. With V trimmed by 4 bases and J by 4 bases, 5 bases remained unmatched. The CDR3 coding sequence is TGCGCCAGCAGTGTGACAGGGGGGCCTTACGAGCAGTACTTC. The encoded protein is CASSVTGGPYEQYF.

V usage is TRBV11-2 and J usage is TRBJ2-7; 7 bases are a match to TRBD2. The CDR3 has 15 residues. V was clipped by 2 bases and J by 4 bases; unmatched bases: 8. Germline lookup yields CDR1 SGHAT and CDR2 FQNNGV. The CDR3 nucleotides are TGTGCCAGCAGCTTACTCAGGGAGGGCGGTTACGAGCAGTACTTC. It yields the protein CASSLLREGGYEQYF.

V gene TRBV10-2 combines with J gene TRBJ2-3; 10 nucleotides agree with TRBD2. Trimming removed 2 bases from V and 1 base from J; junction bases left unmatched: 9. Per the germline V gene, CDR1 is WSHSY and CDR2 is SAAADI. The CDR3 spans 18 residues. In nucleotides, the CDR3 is TGCGCCAGCAGTGAGCCCCCTCTTCTAGCGGGAGGCACAGATACGCAGTATTTT. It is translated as CASSEPPLLAGGTDTQYF.

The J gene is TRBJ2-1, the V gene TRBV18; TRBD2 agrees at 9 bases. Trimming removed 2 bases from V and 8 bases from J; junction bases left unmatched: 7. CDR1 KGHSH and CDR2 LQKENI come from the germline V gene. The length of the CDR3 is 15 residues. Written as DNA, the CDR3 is TGTGCCAGCTCACCAATTCTACTAGCGGGTCATGAGCAGTTCTTC. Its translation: CASSPILLAGHEQFF.

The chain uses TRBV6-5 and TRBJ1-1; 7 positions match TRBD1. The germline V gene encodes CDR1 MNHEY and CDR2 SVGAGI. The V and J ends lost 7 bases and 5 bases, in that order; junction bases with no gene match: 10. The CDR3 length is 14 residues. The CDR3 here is CASISGQPVTEAFF. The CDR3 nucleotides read TGTGCCAGCATCTCGGGACAGCCGGTAACTGAAGCTTTCTTT.

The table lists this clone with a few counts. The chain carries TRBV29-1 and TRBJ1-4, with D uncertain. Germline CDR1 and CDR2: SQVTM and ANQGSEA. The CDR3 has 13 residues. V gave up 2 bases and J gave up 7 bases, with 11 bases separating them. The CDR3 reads CSVEPEVGEKLFF. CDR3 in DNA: TGCAGCGTTGAACCGGAGGTCGGTGAAAAACTGTTTTTT.

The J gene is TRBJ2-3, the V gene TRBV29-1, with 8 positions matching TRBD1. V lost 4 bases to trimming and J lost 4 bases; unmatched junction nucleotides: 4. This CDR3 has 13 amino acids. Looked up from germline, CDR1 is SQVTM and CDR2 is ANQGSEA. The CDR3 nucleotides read TGCAGCGTTGGACAGGGGCAGCCAGATACGCAGTATTTT. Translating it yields CSVGQGQPDTQYF.

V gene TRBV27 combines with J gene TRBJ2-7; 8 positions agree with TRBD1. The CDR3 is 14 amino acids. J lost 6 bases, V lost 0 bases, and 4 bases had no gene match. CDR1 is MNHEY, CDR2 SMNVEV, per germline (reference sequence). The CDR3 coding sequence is TGTGCCAGCAGTTTATCCAGACAGGGGCCCGAGCAGTACTTC. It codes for CASSLSRQGPEQYF.

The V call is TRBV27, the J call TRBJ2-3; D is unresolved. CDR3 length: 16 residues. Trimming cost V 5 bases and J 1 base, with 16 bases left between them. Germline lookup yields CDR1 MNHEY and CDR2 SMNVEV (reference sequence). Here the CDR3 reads CASSTLAPVGTDTQYF. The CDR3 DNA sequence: TGTGCCAGCAGTACATTAGCACCTGTCGGCACAGATACGCAGTATTTT.

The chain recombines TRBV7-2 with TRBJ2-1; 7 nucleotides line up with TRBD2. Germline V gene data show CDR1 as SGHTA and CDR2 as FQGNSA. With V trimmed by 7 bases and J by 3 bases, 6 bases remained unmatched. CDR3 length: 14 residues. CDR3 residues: CASKGREIYNEQFF. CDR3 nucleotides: TGTGCCAGCAAGGGGCGGGAGATCTACAATGAGCAGTTCTTC.

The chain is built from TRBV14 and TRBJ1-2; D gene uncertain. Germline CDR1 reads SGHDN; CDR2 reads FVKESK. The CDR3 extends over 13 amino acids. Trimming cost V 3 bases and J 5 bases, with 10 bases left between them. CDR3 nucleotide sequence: TGTGCCAGCAGCCACCGTCCTATTTATGGCTACACCTTC. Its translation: CASSHRPIYGYTF.

CDR3 protein: CASSRQGDGGEQFF. CDR3 bases: TGTGCCAGCAGCAGACAGGGGGATGGAGGTGAGCAGTTCTTC. This chain joins TRBV6-6 and TRBJ2-1; 9 nucleotides match TRBD1. Germline-derived CDR1 and CDR2 are MNHNY and SVGAGI (reference sequence). The CDR3 contains 14 residues. The junction had 9 bases not matched to a gene; V was cut back by 6 bases and J by 9 bases.

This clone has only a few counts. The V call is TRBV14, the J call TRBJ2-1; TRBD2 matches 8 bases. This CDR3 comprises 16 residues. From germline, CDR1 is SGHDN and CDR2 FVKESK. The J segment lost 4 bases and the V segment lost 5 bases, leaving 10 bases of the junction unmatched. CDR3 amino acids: CASSLTGSGTYNEQFF. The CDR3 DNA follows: TGTGCCAGCAGCTTAACAGGTAGCGGGACATACAATGAGCAGTTCTTC.

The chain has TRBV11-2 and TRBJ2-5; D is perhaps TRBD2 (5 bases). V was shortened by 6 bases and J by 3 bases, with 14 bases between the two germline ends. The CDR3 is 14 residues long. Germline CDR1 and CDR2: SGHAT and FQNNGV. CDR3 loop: CASSFSRVEETQYF. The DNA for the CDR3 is TGTGCCAGCAGTTTTTCGCGGGTTGAAGAGACCCAGTACTTC.

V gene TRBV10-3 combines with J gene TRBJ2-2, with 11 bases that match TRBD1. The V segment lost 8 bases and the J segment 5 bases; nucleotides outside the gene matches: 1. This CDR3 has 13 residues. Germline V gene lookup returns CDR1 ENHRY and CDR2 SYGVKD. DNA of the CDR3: TGTGCCATCGGGACAGGGGGGACCGGGGAGCTGTTTTTT. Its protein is CAIGTGGTGELFF.

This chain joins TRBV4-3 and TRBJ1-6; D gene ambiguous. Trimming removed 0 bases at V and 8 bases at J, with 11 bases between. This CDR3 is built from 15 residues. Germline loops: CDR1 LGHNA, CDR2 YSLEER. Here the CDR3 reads CASSQDPGRDSPLHF. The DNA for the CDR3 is TGCGCCAGCAGCCAAGATCCCGGCCGGGATTCACCCCTCCACTTT.

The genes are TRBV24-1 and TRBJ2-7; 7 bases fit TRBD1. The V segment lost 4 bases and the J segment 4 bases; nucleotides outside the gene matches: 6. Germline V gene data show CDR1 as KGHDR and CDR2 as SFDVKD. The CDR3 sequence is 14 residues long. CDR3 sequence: CATSETGSGYEQYF. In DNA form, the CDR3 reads TGTGCCACCAGTGAGACAGGGTCAGGGTACGAGCAGTACTTC.

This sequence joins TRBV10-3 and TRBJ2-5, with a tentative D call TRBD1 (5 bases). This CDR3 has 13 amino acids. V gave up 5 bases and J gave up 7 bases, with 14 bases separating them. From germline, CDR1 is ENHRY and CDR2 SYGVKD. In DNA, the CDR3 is TGTGCCATCAGTAAACAGGAGTTGGGGACCCAGTACTTC. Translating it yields CAISKQELGTQYF.